This T cell receptor (beta chain) was sequenced during a study of blood T cell repertoires in COVID-19. Some clones are missing from TCRdb's copy, which holds only in-frame ones; the method was immunoSEQ multiplex PCR. The table has around 140,000 clones, roughly 80% seen once. Sequenced input: peripheral blood. This clonotype was sampled from a man in his 70s who had recovered from COVID-19.

CDR3 DNA sequence: TGTGCCAGCAGCTTTTCACAGGTGGGAGAGCAGTACTTC. This gives the protein CASSFSQVGEQYF. The chain carries TRBV11-2 and TRBJ2-7; tentative D call: TRBD1 (5 bases). Germline values: CDR1 SGHAT, CDR2 FQNNGV. Trimming cost V 3 bases and J 7 bases, with 13 bases left between them. This CDR3 region has 13 residues.